This T cell receptor beta chain was retrieved from a study of blood T cell repertoires in COVID-19. Across the whole study: PBMCs, B-cell-depleted T cells, or T cells provided the cDNA or gDNA that made up the material.

Assay: immunoSEQ multiplex PCR; the TCRdb copy retains only in-frame clones and omits some. Found here are 300,000 to 350,000 clones, around 87% of them singletons; the top ten hold over 6%. This CDR3 comprises 14 residues. V was pared by 3 bases and J by 2 bases, with 8 bases between. Germline assignment: CDR1 MNHEY and CDR2 SVGAGI. The sample consisted of peripheral blood. The origin of this receptor is a woman aged 45-65 years with COVID-19, enrolled during active disease. The genes are TRBV6-5 and TRBJ1-3; D might be TRBD1 (5 bases). CDR3 protein: CASSYQGTGNTIYF. CDR3 in DNA: TGTGCCAGCAGTTATCAGGGAACTGGAAACACCATATATTTT.